What follows are 29 T cell receptor beta chains derived from one specimen sequenced in a study of shared clonotypes between healthy human individuals. Sequencing was performed with immunoSEQ multiplex PCR; in TCRdb, only in-frame clones are kept and a portion is missing. The sample contains under 1,100,000 clones, more than 75% of which appear only once. The specimen sequenced was memory CD4+ T cells from PBMCs. The subset denotes: CD45RA-negative fraction. Receptors were obtained from a man aged 18 to 35 in good health. Some clones in this sample may be carry-over from other donors' samples.

This clone occurred a few times. The chain couples TRBV28 to TRBJ2-7; D is undetermined. This CDR3 has 12 amino acids. V lost 10 bases and J 0 bases, leaving 10 bases between the germline ends. Germline loops: CDR1 MDHEN, CDR2 SYDVKM. CDR3 nucleotide sequence: TGTGCCACCTCCGGGTTCTCCTACGAGCAGTACTTC. Its protein is CATSGFSYEQYF. The full variable domain, in which reference TRBV28 and TRBJ2-7 provide the parts outside the CDR3, is DVKVTQSSRYLVKRTGEKVFLECVQDMDHENMFWYRQDPGLGLRLIYFSYDVKMKEKGDIPEGYSVSREKKERFSLILESASTNQTSMYLCATSGFSYEQYFGPGTRLTVT.

DNA of the CDR3: TGTGCCAGCAGTCCCGGACAGGGTCTCCTTCCCCAGCATTTT. Translating gives CASSPGQGLLPQHF. This chain joins TRBV2 and TRBJ1-5; 8 bases line up with TRBD1. CDR3 length equals 14 residues. The V gene end was trimmed by 5 bases and the J gene end by 10 bases; junction bases not matched to a gene: 10. Germline CDR1 is SNHLY and CDR2 is FYNNEI.

This clone occurred many times. The same CDR3 is also encoded by other DNA sequences in this sample. The V call is TRBV2, the J call TRBJ1-1; no clear D. Germline V lookup: CDR1 SNHLY, CDR2 FYNNEI. The CDR3 has 14 amino acids. With 2 bases removed from V and 5 bases from J, the gap between germline ends came to 12 bases. The CDR3 region has the DNA TGTGCCAGCAGTGAAACGGCGGCCGGGACTGAAGCTTTCTTT. It specifies CASSETAAGTEAFF.

This chain links TRBV19 with TRBJ2-7, with 12 bases aligning to TRBD2. This CDR3 comprises 17 residues. Trimming took 5 bases from V and 2 from J; bases not matched to a gene: 10. Germline V gene sequence: CDR1 LNHDA, CDR2 SQIVND (reference sequence). This chain's CDR3 is CASSEGLAGLGTYEQYF. CDR3 DNA sequence: TGTGCCAGTAGTGAGGGACTAGCGGGCCTTGGCACCTACGAGCAGTACTTC.

In its sample, this clone was seen a few times. Other nucleotide sequences from this sample produce the same CDR3. DNA for the CDR3: TGTGCCAGCAGCGATAGCGGGAGACCCTACAATGAGCAGTTCTTC. Translated, it gives CASSDSGRPYNEQFF. V gene TRBV9 combines with J gene TRBJ2-1; 9 positions match TRBD2. This CDR3 contains 15 residues. Germline loops: CDR1 SGDLS, CDR2 YYNGEE. With V trimmed by 3 bases and J by 2 bases, 3 bases remained unmatched.

The chain couples TRBV6-4 to TRBJ2-3; no clear D gene. The CDR3 is 12 amino acids. Germline CDR1 is MRHNA and CDR2 is SNTAGT. The V and J ends lost 7 bases and 1 base respectively, with 6 bases between them. CDR3 residues: CASTERTDTQYF. The CDR3 nucleotides read TGTGCCAGCACCGAACGCACAGATACGCAGTATTTT.

In regard to this clone: Other nucleotide sequences from this sample produce the same CDR3. This sequence joins TRBV18 and TRBJ2-1; D is perhaps TRBD1 (6 bases). Germline CDR1 and CDR2: KGHSH and LQKENI. V lost 6 bases to trimming and J lost 5 bases, with 11 bases between them. The CDR3 length is 13 residues. CDR3 sequence: CASSFGQHNEQFF. DNA for the CDR3: TGTGCCAGCTCGTTCGGACAGCACAATGAGCAGTTCTTC.

This clone was detected a few times. This rearrangement joins TRBV27 to TRBJ1-1; 10 bases map to TRBD1. This CDR3 region has 15 residues. CDR1 and CDR2 (germline): MNHEY, SMNVEV (reference sequence). V dropped 6 bases and J dropped 4; count of bases not matched to a gene: 8. The CDR3 protein is CASSRPGQGITEAFF. The CDR3 DNA reads TGTGCCAGCAGCCGGCCGGGACAGGGGATCACTGAAGCTTTCTTT.

The sample holds one count of this clone. Since a much larger clone is just one base distant, this may be a read error. The chain combines TRBV7-9 with TRBJ2-7; D gene unclear. With 8 bases removed from V and 3 bases from J, the gap between germline ends came to 14 bases. CDR1 and CDR2 (germline): SEHNR, FQNEAQ (reference sequence). The CDR3 sequence is 13 residues long. The CDR3 nucleotides are TGTGCCAGCGGCCTGTTGGCCGGCTACGAGCAGTACTTC. This sequence encodes CASGLLAGYEQYF.

The chain uses TRBV2 and TRBJ2-1, with D perhaps matching TRBD2 (6 bases). This CDR3 contains 13 residues. The germline CDR1 and CDR2 sequences are SNHLY and FYNNEI. V was shortened by 6 bases and J by 7 bases, with 13 bases between the two germline ends. The CDR3 reads CASRRDWQNEQFF. CDR3 DNA: TGTGCCAGCAGAAGGGACTGGCAGAATGAGCAGTTCTTC.

The genes are TRBV28 and TRBJ2-5; TRBD2 agrees at 9 bases. The trim removed 6 bases at V and 3 bases at J, leaving 11 bases unmatched. In germline, CDR1 is MDHEN, CDR2 SYDVKM. This CDR3 has 16 residues. The DNA for the CDR3 is TGTGCCAGCAGGAAGATGGGACTAGCAGGGAAAGAGACCCAGTACTTC. Protein product: CASRKMGLAGKETQYF.

V and J are TRBV7-9 and TRBJ1-4; perhaps TRBD1 as D (5 bases). This CDR3 comprises 14 residues. Germline assignment: CDR1 SEHNR and CDR2 FQNEAQ (reference sequence). Between the trimmed V and J ends, which lost 3 bases and 8 bases, there was a span of 13 bases. DNA for the CDR3: TGTGCCAGCAGCTTGTCCGGGGGAGACGAAAAACTGTTTTTT. This encodes CASSLSGGDEKLFF.

The V call is TRBV25-1, the J call TRBJ2-5; TRBD1 matches 10 bases. Germline assignment: CDR1 MGHDK and CDR2 SYGVNS. The CDR3 contains 15 residues. J was trimmed by 2 bases and V by 3 bases; bases with no gene match: 3. CDR3 sequence (DNA): TGTGCCAGCAGTGAGGGGGGACAGGGGCAAGAGACCCAGTACTTC. Its protein is CASSEGGQGQETQYF.

This chain links TRBV6-6 with TRBJ2-5; D remains ambiguous. The germline CDR1 and CDR2 sequences are MNHNY and SVGAGI (reference sequence). Trimming removed 5 bases at V and 5 bases at J, with 9 bases between. The CDR3 sequence is 12 residues long. In nucleotides, the CDR3 is TGTGCCAGCAGTGGCGGATCGGAGACCCAGTACTTC. This sequence encodes CASSGGSETQYF.

The sample holds one count of this clone. The chain links TRBV28 to TRBJ1-5; D gene ambiguous. The CDR3 loop spans 14 amino acids. V gave up 6 bases and J gave up 5 bases, with 14 bases separating them. The germline CDR1 and CDR2 sequences are MDHEN and SYDVKM. CDR3 protein: CASSRMGYHQPQHF. The DNA of the CDR3 is TGTGCCAGCAGCCGCATGGGTTATCATCAGCCCCAGCATTTT.

The gene calls are TRBV10-3 and TRBJ1-1; unclear D gene. This CDR3 is built from 16 residues. The germline V gene encodes CDR1 ENHRY and CDR2 SYGVKD. V lost 0 bases and J lost 1, with 12 bases in between. CDR3 sequence reads: CAISESLGSGNTEAFF. The CDR3 DNA reads as TGTGCCATCAGTGAGTCGTTGGGGTCGGGGAACACTGAAGCTTTCTTT.

The chain employs TRBV29-1 and TRBJ2-3, with 7 nucleotides matching TRBD2. The V gene's germline CDR1 is SQVTM and CDR2 ANQGSEA. V shed 4 bases, J shed 5 bases, and the junction held 6 bases outside the gene matches. The CDR3 is made up of 13 amino acids. The CDR3 region has the DNA TGCAGCGTTGCCCTCAGGACTAGAGATACGCAGTATTTT. Translated, it gives CSVALRTRDTQYF.

This clone came up once. J is TRBJ1-1 and V is TRBV23-1; 7 bases map to TRBD1. TRBV23-1 is reported as an ORF; its role is uncertain. The CDR3 has 17 residues. The J segment lost 5 bases and the V segment lost 6 bases, leaving 18 bases of the junction unmatched. CDR3 protein: CASRADKVGQGGTEAFF. The DNA of the CDR3 is TGCGCCAGCAGAGCGGATAAGGTTGGGCAGGGGGGGACTGAAGCTTTCTTT.

The gene calls are TRBV27 and TRBJ2-7; TRBD2 might be the D (7 bases). The CDR3 consists of 15 residues. Germline CDR1 is MNHEY and CDR2 is SMNVEV (reference sequence). V was shortened by 0 bases and J by 0 bases, with 9 bases between the two germline ends. Here the CDR3 reads CASSLSGGVSYEQYF. CDR3 coding DNA: TGTGCCAGCAGTTTATCAGGGGGGGTCTCCTACGAGCAGTACTTC.

V and J are TRBV2 and TRBJ2-1; 13 nucleotides agree with TRBD2. V shed 6 bases, J shed 13 bases, and the junction held 3 bases outside the gene matches. The CDR3 contains 12 residues. CDR1 and CDR2 from the germline V gene are SNHLY and FYNNEI. The DNA of the CDR3 is TGTGCCAGCAGCGGACTAGCGGGAGAACAGTTCTTC. Its translation is CASSGLAGEQFF.

V usage is TRBV9 and J usage is TRBJ2-3; D uncertain. V lost 3 bases to trimming and J lost 4 bases, with 12 bases between them. The length of the CDR3 is 14 residues. CDR1 and CDR2 (germline): SGDLS, YYNGEE. CDR3 amino acids: CASSAALVSDTQYF. The CDR3 region has the DNA TGTGCCAGCAGCGCAGCCCTCGTTTCAGATACGCAGTATTTT.

This clone was detected a few times. The chain is built from TRBV7-9 and TRBJ2-2; D may be TRBD1 (6 bases). From germline, CDR1 is SEHNR and CDR2 FQNEAQ (reference sequence). Trimming removed 2 bases from V and 3 bases from J, with 13 bases in between. The CDR3 has 16 amino acids. This CDR3 reads CASSLWSGDDTGELFF. Written as DNA, the CDR3 is TGTGCCAGCAGCTTATGGTCAGGGGACGACACCGGGGAGCTGTTTTTT.

Notes on this clone: Germline is not matched at one junction end, which may reflect a read error. The V call is TRBV9, the J call TRBJ2-7, with D perhaps matching TRBD2 (6 bases). Germline loops: CDR1 SGDLS, CDR2 YYNGEE. CDR3 length equals 14 residues. The DNA for the CDR3 is TGTACCAGCCCCTTTCGGGGGAGCCCCTACGAGCAGTACTTC. This gives the protein CTSPFRGSPYEQYF.

This rearrangement joins TRBV2 to TRBJ1-3; a weak D match, TRBD1 (5 bases). V was cut by 4 bases and J by 0 bases, with 7 bases left in between. CDR1 SNHLY and CDR2 FYNNEI come from the germline V gene. This CDR3 has 14 residues. For the CDR3, the DNA is TGTGCCAGCAGTGTGGGGGTCTCTGGAAACACCATATATTTT. Its protein is CASSVGVSGNTIYF.

The chain links TRBV29-1 to TRBJ2-5, with a tentative D call TRBD1 (7 bases). The CDR3 covers 16 residues. Germline V gives CDR1 SQVTM, CDR2 ANQGSEA. Deletions cut 6 bases from V and 4 bases from J, with 24 bases between. The CDR3 loop reads CSVGTVGGWGRETQYF. Here the CDR3 DNA reads TGCAGCGTGGGGACAGTCGGGGGATGGGGGAGAGAGACCCAGTACTTC. The full variable domain, in which reference TRBV29-1 and TRBJ2-5 provide the parts outside the CDR3, is SAVISQKPSRDICQRGTSLTIQCQVDSQVTMMFWYRQQPGQSLTLIATANQGSEATYESGFVIDKFPISRPNLTFSTLTVSNMSPEDSSIYLCSVGTVGGWGRETQYFGPGTRLLVL.

In regard to this clone: With a far larger clone one base away, a read error is the likely cause. The V call is TRBV28, the J call TRBJ1-2; the D gene is possibly TRBD1 (6 bases). The length of the CDR3 is 14 residues. From germline, CDR1 is MDHEN and CDR2 SYDVKM. V shed 4 bases and J shed 2 bases, with 11 bases lying between them. CDR3 sequence (DNA): TGTGCCAGCAGTTCCGAGGGGGGGAACTATGGCTACACCTTC. Protein sequence: CASSSEGGNYGYTF.

V and J are TRBV4-1 and TRBJ2-5; 9 bases align to TRBD1. The junction had 6 bases not matched to a gene; V was cut back by 3 bases and J by 4 bases. The CDR3 extends over 15 amino acids. Germline V lookup: CDR1 MGHRA, CDR2 YSYEKL. CDR3 in amino acids: CASSQETGGRETQYF. Written as DNA, the CDR3 is TGCGCCAGCAGCCAGGAGACAGGGGGAAGAGAGACCCAGTACTTC.

This sequence joins TRBV7-2 and TRBJ2-7; TRBD2 agrees at 8 bases. CDR1 is SGHTA and CDR2 is FQGNSA in the germline V gene. J lost 4 bases, V lost 1 base, and 6 bases had no gene match. The CDR3 sequence is 15 residues long. The CDR3 region is CASSLGAGAHYEQYF. CDR3 DNA sequence: TGTGCCAGCAGCTTAGGAGCGGGAGCTCATTACGAGCAGTACTTC.

CDR3 nucleotides: TGTGCCAGCAGTCGTGAGACAGGTAATCAGCCCCAGCATTTT. This translates into CASSRETGNQPQHF. V is TRBV28 and J is TRBJ1-5, with D possibly being TRBD1 (6 bases). The CDR3 length is 14 residues. V was trimmed by 5 bases and J by 4 bases, leaving 12 bases between them. In germline, CDR1 is MDHEN, CDR2 SYDVKM. Combining the CDR3 with reference TRBV28 and TRBJ1-5 gives the whole variable domain DVKVTQSSRYLVKRTGEKVFLECVQDMDHENMFWYRQDPGLGLRLIYFSYDVKMKEKGDIPEGYSVSREKKERFSLILESASTNQTSMYLCASSRETGNQPQHFGDGTRLSIL.